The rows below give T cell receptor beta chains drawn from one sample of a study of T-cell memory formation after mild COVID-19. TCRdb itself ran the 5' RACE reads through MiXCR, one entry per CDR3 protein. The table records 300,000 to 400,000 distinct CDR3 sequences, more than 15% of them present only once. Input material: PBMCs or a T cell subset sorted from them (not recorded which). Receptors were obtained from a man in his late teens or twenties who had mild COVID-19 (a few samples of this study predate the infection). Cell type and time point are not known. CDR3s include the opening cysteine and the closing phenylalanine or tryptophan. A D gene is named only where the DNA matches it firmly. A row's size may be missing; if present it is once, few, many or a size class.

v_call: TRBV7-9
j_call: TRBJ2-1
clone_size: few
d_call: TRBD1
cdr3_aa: CASSLEGQGLRNEQFF
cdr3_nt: TGTGCCAGCAGCCTCGAGGGACAGGGGCTTCGCAATGAGCAGTTCTTC

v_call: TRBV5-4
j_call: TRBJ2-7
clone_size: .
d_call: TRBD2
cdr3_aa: CASSPHFSGDWHEQYF
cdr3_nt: TGTGCCAGCAGCCCCCATTTTAGCGGGGACTGGCACGAGCAGTACTTC

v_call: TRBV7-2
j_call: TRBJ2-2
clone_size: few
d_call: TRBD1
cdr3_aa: CASSPQGVRNTGELFF
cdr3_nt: TGTGCCAGCAGCCCCCAGGGGGTGCGGAACACCGGGGAGCTGTTTTTT

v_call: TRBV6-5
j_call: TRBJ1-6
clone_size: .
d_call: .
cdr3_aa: CASSREVLSPLHF
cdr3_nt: TGTGCCAGCAGCCGCGAGGTACTTTCACCCCTCCACTTT

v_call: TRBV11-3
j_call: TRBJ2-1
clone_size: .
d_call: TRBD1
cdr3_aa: CASSGRTGVNEQFF
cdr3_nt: TGTGCCAGCAGCGGCCGGACAGGGGTCAATGAGCAGTTCTTC

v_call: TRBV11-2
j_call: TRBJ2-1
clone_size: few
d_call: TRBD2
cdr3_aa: CASSLVPGGNEQFF
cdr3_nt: TGTGCCAGCAGCTTAGTTCCGGGGGGCAATGAGCAGTTCTTC

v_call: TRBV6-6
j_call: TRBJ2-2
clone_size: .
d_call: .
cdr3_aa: CASSYSDVSGGTGELFF
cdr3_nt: TGTGCCAGCAGTTACTCCGACGTAAGCGGAGGCACCGGGGAGCTGTTTTTT

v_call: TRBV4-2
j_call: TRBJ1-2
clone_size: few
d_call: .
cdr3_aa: CASSQGGLFYTF
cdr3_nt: TGTGCCAGCAGCCAAGGTGGGCTGTTCTACACCTTC

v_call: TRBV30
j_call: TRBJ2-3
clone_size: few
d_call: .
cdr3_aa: CAWATRGTPSTDTQYF
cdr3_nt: TGTGCCTGGGCGACTAGAGGGACCCCTAGCACAGATACGCAGTATTTT

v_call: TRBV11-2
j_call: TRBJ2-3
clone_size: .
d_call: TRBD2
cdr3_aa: CASKTPGGPDTQYF
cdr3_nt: TGTGCCAGCAAAACCCCGGGGGGGCCAGATACGCAGTATTTT

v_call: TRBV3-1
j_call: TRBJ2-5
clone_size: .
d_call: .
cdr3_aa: CASSQDIGASQETQYF
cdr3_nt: TGTGCCAGCAGCCAAGATATAGGAGCGAGCCAAGAGACCCAGTACTTC

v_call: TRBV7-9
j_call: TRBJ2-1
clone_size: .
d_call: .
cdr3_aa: CASRREKGNYEQFF
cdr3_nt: TGTGCCAGCAGAAGAGAGAAGGGGAATTATGAGCAGTTCTTC

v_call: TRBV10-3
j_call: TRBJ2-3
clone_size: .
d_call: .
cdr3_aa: CAISAGDPSTDTQYF
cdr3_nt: TGTGCCATCAGTGCGGGGGACCCTAGCACAGATACGCAGTATTTT

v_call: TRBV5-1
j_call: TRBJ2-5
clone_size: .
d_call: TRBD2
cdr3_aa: CASSLVWRGAETQYF
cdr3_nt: TGCGCCAGCAGCTTGGTTTGGCGGGGGGCGGAGACCCAGTACTTC

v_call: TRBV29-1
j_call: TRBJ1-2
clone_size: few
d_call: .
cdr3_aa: CSVESNYGYTF
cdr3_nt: TGCAGCGTTGAGTCCAACTATGGCTACACCTTC

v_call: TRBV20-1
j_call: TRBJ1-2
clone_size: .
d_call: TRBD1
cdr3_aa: CSARPGTDYGYTF
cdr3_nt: TGCAGTGCTAGGCCGGGGACAGACTATGGCTACACCTTC

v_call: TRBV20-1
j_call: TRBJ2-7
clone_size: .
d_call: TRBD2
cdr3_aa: CSARDFLSGSSGSYEQYF
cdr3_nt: TGCAGTGCTAGAGATTTTTTATCCGGGTCTAGCGGTTCCTACGAGCAGTACTTC

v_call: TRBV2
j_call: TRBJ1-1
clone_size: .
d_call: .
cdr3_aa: CASTREGSTEAFF
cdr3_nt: TGTGCCAGCACTCGGGAAGGGAGCACTGAAGCTTTCTTT

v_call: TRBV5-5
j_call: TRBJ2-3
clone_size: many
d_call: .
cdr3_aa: CASSSPTDTQYF
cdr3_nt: TGTGCCAGCAGCTCCCCCACAGATACGCAGTATTTT

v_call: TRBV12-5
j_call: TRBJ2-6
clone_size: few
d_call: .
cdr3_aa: CASDQGRSGANVLTF
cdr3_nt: TGTGCTAGTGATCAGGGCCGCTCTGGGGCCAACGTCCTGACTTTC

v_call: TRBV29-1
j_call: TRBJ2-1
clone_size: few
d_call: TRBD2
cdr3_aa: CSVEATSGGNNEQFF
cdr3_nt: TGCAGCGTTGAAGCAACTAGCGGGGGGAACAATGAGCAGTTCTTC

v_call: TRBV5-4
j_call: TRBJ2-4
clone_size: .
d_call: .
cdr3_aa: CASSSGVGPKNIQYF
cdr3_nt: TGTGCCAGCAGCTCGGGGGTAGGGCCCAAAAACATTCAGTACTTC

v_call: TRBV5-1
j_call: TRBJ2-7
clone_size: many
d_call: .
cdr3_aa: CASSLEAGVYEQYF
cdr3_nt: TGCGCCAGCAGCTTGGAGGCAGGGGTCTACGAGCAGTACTTC

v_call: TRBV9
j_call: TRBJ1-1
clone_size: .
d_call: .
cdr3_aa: CASSVDVENTEAFF
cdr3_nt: TGTGCCAGCAGCGTAGATGTGGAGAACACTGAAGCTTTCTTT

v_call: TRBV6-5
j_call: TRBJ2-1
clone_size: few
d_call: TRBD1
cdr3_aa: CASRLPGTGKQFF
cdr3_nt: TGTGCCAGCAGGTTGCCGGGGACAGGAAAGCAGTTCTTC

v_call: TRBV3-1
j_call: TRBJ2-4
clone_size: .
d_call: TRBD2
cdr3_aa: CASSPGGTNIQYF
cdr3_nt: TGTGCCAGCAGCCCCGGGGGGACAAACATTCAGTACTTC

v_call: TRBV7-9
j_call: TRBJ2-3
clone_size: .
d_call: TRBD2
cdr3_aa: CASRTGGFPDTQYF
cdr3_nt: TGTGCCAGCAGGACGGGAGGGTTCCCAGATACGCAGTATTTT

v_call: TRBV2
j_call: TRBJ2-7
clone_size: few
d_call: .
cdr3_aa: CASSEPPRAGWNEQYF
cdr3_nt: TGTGCCAGCAGTGAGCCCCCGCGGGCAGGGTGGAACGAGCAGTACTTC

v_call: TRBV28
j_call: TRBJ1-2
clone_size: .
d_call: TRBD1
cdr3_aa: CASSGDSYRYTF
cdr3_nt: TGTGCCAGCAGTGGGGACAGTTATCGCTACACCTTC

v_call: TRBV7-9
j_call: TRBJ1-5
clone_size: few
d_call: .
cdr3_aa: CASSYRGGPYSNQPQHF
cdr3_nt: TGTGCCAGCAGCTACCGGGGGGGCCCCTATAGCAATCAGCCCCAGCATTTT

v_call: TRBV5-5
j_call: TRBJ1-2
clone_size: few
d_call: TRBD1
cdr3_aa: CASSFTGDSNLSGGYTF
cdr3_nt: TGTGCCAGCAGCTTCACCGGGGACAGTAACCTGTCTGGTGGCTACACCTTC

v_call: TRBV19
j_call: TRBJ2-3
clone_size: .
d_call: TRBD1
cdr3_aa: CASSTYRGEGTDTQYF
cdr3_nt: TGTGCCAGTAGTACCTACAGGGGAGAGGGCACAGATACGCAGTATTTT

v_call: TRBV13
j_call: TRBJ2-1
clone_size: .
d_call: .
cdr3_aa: CASSVRGPSYNEQFF
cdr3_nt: TGTGCCAGCAGCGTCCGGGGCCCCTCCTACAATGAGCAGTTCTTC

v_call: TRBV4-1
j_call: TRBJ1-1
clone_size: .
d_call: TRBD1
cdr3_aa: CASSLTDRGQEAFF
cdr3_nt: TGCGCCAGCAGCCTGACCGACAGGGGGCAAGAAGCTTTCTTT

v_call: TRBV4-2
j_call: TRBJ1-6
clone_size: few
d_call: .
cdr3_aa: CASSQDRRGGLYNSPLHF
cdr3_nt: TGTGCCAGCAGCCAAGATCGAAGGGGGGGGTTATATAATTCACCCCTCCACTTT

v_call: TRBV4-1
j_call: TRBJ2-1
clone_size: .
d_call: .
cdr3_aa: CASSPLGLSSVSEQFF
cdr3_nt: TGCGCCAGCAGCCCCCTCGGGTTGTCGAGCGTGTCTGAGCAGTTCTTC

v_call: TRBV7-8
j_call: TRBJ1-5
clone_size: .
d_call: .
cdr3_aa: CASSLLRVGQPQHF
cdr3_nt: TGTGCCAGCAGCTTACTTCGAGTCGGTCAGCCCCAGCATTTT

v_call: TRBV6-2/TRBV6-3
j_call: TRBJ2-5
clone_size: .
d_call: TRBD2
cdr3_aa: CATYSTSGGVRQETQYF
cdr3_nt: TGTGCCACCTACTCGACTAGCGGGGGGGTCAGGCAAGAGACCCAGTACTTC

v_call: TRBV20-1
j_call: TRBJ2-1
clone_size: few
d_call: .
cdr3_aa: CSARWARHSYNEQFF
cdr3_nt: TGCAGTGCTAGGTGGGCCCGACACTCCTACAATGAGCAGTTCTTC

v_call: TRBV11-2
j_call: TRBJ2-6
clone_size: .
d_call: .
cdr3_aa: CASSLANSGANVLTF
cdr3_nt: TGTGCCAGCAGCTTAGCCAACTCTGGGGCCAACGTCCTGACTTTC

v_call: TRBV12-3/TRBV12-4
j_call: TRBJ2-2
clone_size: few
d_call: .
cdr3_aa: CASSLLSTGELFF
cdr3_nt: TGTGCCAGCAGCCTCCTCTCCACCGGGGAGCTGTTTTTT

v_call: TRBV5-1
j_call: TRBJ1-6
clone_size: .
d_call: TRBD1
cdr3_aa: CASSQGAGGSPLHF
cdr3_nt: TGCGCCAGCAGCCAGGGGGCCGGAGGTTCACCCCTCCACTTT

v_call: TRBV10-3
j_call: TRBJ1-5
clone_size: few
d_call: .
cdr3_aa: CAISELFSQFAQPQHF
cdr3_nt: TGTGCCATCAGTGAATTATTTAGTCAGTTTGCTCAGCCCCAGCATTTT

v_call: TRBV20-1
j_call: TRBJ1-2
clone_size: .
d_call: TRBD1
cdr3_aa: CSASVRQGAYGYTF
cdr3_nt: TGCAGTGCCTCGGTCCGACAGGGGGCCTATGGCTACACCTTC

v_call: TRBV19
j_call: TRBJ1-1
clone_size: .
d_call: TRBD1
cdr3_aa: CASSDRVDTEAFF
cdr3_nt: TGTGCCAGTAGTGACAGGGTGGACACTGAAGCTTTCTTT

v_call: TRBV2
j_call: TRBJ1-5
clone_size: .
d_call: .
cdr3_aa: CASTRGVNQPQHF
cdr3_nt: TGTGCCAGCACCAGGGGCGTCAATCAGCCCCAGCATTTT

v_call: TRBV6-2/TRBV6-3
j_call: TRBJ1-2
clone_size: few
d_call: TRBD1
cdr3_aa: CASSSPGQTYGYTF
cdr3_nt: TGTGCCAGCAGCTCCCCGGGACAGACATATGGCTACACCTTC

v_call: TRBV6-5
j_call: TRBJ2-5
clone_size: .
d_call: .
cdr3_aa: CASSYTHMEETQYF
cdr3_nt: TGTGCCAGCAGTTACACACATATGGAAGAGACCCAGTACTTC

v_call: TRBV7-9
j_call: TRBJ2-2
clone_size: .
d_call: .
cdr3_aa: CATGPSNTGELFF
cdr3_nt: TGTGCCACGGGACCATCGAACACCGGGGAGCTGTTTTTT

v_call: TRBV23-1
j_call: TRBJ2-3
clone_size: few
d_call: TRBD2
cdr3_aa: CASSQSTSGGTDTQYF
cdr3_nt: TGCGCCAGCAGTCAATCGACTAGCGGGGGCACAGATACGCAGTATTTT

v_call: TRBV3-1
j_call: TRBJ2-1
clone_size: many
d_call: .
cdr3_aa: CASSQARIYNEQFF
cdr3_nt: TGTGCCAGCAGCCAAGCCAGAATATACAATGAGCAGTTCTTC

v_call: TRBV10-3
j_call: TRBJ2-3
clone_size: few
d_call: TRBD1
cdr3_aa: CAISRTGGTDTQYF
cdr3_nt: TGTGCCATCAGCAGGACAGGGGGCACAGATACGCAGTATTTT

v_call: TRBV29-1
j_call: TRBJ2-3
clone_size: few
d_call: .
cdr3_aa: CSVGGRQTDTQYF
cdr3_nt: TGCAGCGTCGGGGGCAGGCAAACAGATACGCAGTATTTT

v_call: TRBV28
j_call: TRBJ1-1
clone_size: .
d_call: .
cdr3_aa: CASSRDRGLRYAEAFF
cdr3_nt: TGTGCCAGCAGTCGGGACCGGGGGTTGAGATACGCTGAAGCTTTCTTT

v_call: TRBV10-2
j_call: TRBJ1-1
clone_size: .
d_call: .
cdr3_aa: CASSESAGSEAFF
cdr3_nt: TGCGCCAGCAGTGAGTCGGCGGGTTCTGAAGCTTTCTTT